This TCR beta chain was obtained from a study of blood T cell repertoires in COVID-19. Germline CDR1 reads SGHAT; CDR2 reads FQNNGV. CDR3 size: 15 residues. V dropped 6 bases and J dropped 0 bases, with 13 bases sitting between them. The table came from immunoSEQ multiplex PCR; TCRdb's copy has only in-frame clones and leaves some out. This table has about 90,000 clones, around 89% appearing once. The rearrangement uses TRBV11-2 and TRBJ2-3; D is perhaps TRBD1 (6 bases). This TCR came from a man aged 45 to 65 with COVID-19, enrolled during active disease. The sample taken for sequencing was peripheral blood. Here the CDR3 DNA reads TGTGCCAGCAGGCAAGGGGGTACTAGCACAGATACGCAGTATTTT. Amino acid sequence: CASRQGGTSTDTQYF.